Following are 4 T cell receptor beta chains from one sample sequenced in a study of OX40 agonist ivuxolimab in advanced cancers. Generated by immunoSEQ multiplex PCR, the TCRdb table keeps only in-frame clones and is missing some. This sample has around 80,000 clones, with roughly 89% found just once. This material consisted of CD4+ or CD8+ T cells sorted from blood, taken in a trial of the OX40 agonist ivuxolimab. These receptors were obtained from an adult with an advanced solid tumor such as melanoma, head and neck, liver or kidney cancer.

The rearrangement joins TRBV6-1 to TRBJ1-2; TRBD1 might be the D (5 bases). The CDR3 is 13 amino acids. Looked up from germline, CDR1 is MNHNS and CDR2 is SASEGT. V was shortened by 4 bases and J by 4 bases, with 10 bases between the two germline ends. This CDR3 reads CASSGAGSYGYTF. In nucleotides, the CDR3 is TGTGCCAGCAGTGGGGCAGGGAGCTATGGCTACACCTTC.

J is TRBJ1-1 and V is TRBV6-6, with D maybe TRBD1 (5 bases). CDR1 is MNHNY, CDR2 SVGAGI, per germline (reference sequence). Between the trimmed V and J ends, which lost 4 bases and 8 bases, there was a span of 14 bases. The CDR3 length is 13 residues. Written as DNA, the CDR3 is TGTGCCAGCAGTTGGGGCACGGGGGGGGAAGCTTTCTTT. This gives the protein CASSWGTGGEAFF.

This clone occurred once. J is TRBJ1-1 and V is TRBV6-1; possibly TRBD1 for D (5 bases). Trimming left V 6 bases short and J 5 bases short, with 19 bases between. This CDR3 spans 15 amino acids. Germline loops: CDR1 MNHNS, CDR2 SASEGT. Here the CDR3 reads CASSLLSGGGTEAFF. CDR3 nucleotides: TGTGCCAGCAGCCTACTTTCCGGGGGGGGTACTGAAGCTTTCTTT.

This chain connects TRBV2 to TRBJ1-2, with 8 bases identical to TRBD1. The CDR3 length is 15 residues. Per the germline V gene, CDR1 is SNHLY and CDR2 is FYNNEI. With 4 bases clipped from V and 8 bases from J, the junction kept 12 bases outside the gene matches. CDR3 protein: CASSVGTGNSNGYTF. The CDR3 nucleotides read TGTGCCAGCAGTGTGGGGACAGGAAATTCAAACGGCTACACCTTC.